The T cell receptor (beta chain) under discussion was sequenced for a study of cytomegalovirus exposure and HLA in healthy donors. Overall study: Approximately 81% of a few hundred genotyped donors fell in the Caucasian-associated ancestry cluster.

CDR3 length: 15 residues. Deletions cut 2 bases from V and 0 bases from J, with 11 bases between. Looked up from germline, CDR1 is KGHSH and CDR2 is LQKENI. At collection, donors were nominally healthy, but unrecorded immune exposures were probable. In the PCR, 60 Vbeta and 13 Jbeta primers were used. Repertoires were generated with immunoSEQ multiplex PCR, while TCRdb's copy carries only in-frame clones and drops some. The table lists about 190,000 clones, 81% of them singletons. The chain employs TRBV18 and TRBJ2-7; D gene uncertain. The clonotype was recovered from a man between 45 and 60 years old in good health and CMV-seronegative. Input material: PBMCs. The CDR3 protein is CASSPFEVTSYEQYF. The CDR3 DNA is TGTGCCAGCTCACCATTTGAGGTGACCTCCTACGAGCAGTACTTC.